These 30 T cell receptor beta chains share one sample of origin, sequenced in a study of blood T cell repertoires in COVID-19. Assay: immunoSEQ multiplex PCR; the TCRdb copy retains only in-frame clones and omits some. This table holds 270,000 or so clones, roughly 93% found once. The sequenced sample was PBMCs or T cells enriched from blood (not recorded which). These receptors came from a woman aged 40 to 50 with acute COVID-19.

V gene TRBV9 combines with J gene TRBJ1-6; D is possibly TRBD1 (5 bases). The CDR3 runs to 14 residues. Per the germline V gene, CDR1 is SGDLS and CDR2 is YYNGEE. The ends were cut back, 4 bases at V and 5 bases at J, with 10 bases in the middle. The CDR3 DNA is TGTGCCAGCAGCCCCCAGGGTGATAATTCACCCCTCCACTTT. This translates into CASSPQGDNSPLHF.

This chain uses TRBV28 with TRBJ1-6; D may be TRBD1 (6 bases). V dropped 4 bases and J dropped 7 bases, with 14 bases sitting between them. The germline V gene has CDR1 MDHEN and CDR2 SYDVKM. The CDR3 is 15 amino acids. CDR3 in amino acids: CASSSPTGNNSPLHF. The CDR3 DNA reads TGTGCCAGCAGTTCACCTACAGGGAACAATTCACCCCTCCACTTT.

The CDR3, as DNA: TGTGCCAGCAGCTCCAGGGAAATCCGGCCCCAGCATTTT. Its protein is CASSSREIRPQHF. This chain uses TRBV12-3 or TRBV12-4 with TRBJ1-5; a weak D match, TRBD1 (5 bases). The germline V and J ends were trimmed by 6 bases and 9 bases, with 15 bases remaining between them. There are 13 residues in the CDR3.

This chain connects TRBV28 to TRBJ2-7; the match to TRBD2 covers 7 bases. The junction had 9 bases not matched to a gene; V was cut back by 5 bases and J by 2 bases. The CDR3 totals 15 residues. Germline CDR1 is MDHEN and CDR2 is SYDVKM. CDR3: CASSLARGVTYEQYF. The DNA for the CDR3 is TGTGCCAGCAGTCTTGCCCGGGGGGTGACCTACGAGCAGTACTTC.

The table lists this clone with a count of one. The chain combines TRBV27 with TRBJ1-4, with D possibly matching TRBD1 (5 bases). The V gene lost 2 bases and the J gene lost 11 bases, with 12 bases spanning the gap. Germline CDR1 MNHEY, CDR2 SMNVEV (reference sequence). The CDR3 covers 13 residues. DNA for the CDR3: TGTGCCAGCAGTTTAATCCCCGGGGGGAAACTGTTTTTT. The encoded protein is CASSLIPGGKLFF. Filled out from reference TRBV27 and TRBJ1-4, the complete variable domain reads EAQVTQNPRYLITVTGKKLTVTCSQNMNHEYMSWYRQDPGLGLRQIYYSMNVEVTDKGDVPEGYKVSRKEKRNFPLILESPSPNQTSLYFCASSLIPGGKLFFGSGTQLSVL.

The V gene is TRBV28, the J gene TRBJ1-3; D unclear. CDR3 size: 12 residues. Germline V lookup: CDR1 MDHEN, CDR2 SYDVKM. V was pared by 4 bases and J by 5 bases, with 6 bases between. CDR3 DNA: TGTGCCAGCAGTTCCAGGCGAAACACCATATATTTT. As protein: CASSSRRNTIYF.

The CDR3 sequence: CASSPGTGGGTEAFF. CDR3 coding DNA: TGCGCCAGCAGCCCTGGAACAGGGGGGGGGACTGAAGCTTTCTTT. The chain employs TRBV5-1 and TRBJ1-1, with 8 positions matching TRBD1. V trimming: 4 bases; J trimming: 5 bases; junction bases outside the gene matches: 10. This CDR3 contains 15 residues. Germline V gene sequence: CDR1 SGHRS, CDR2 YFSETQ.

The chain carries TRBV27 and TRBJ1-1; 9 nucleotides match TRBD1. The J segment lost 2 bases and the V segment lost 5 bases, leaving 6 bases of the junction unmatched. Per germline, CDR1 MNHEY and CDR2 SMNVEV (reference sequence). CDR3 size: 15 residues. CDR3 sequence reads: CASSPPGQGNTEAFF. The CDR3 DNA sequence: TGTGCCAGCAGTCCCCCGGGACAGGGAAACACTGAAGCTTTCTTT.

The J gene is TRBJ2-7, the V gene TRBV13, with a weak D call TRBD2 (5 bases). In germline, CDR1 is PRHDT, CDR2 FYEKMQ (reference sequence). The CDR3 is 13 amino acids. Trimming left V 2 bases short and J 5 bases short, with 10 bases between. The CDR3 is CASSLSSLNEQYF. In DNA form, the CDR3 reads TGTGCCAGCAGCTTATCTAGCTTGAACGAGCAGTACTTC.

The chain employs TRBV11-3 and TRBJ2-7; D is uncertain. This CDR3 comprises 13 residues. V gave up 4 bases and J gave up 3 bases, with 10 bases separating them. Per the germline V gene, CDR1 is SGHNT and CDR2 is YENEEA. CDR3 residues: CASSSGSIYEQYF. CDR3 nucleotides: TGTGCCAGCAGCTCAGGATCGATCTACGAGCAGTACTTC.

The CDR3: CASSLVGGGQPQHF. CDR3 sequence (DNA): TGTGCCAGCAGCTTAGTAGGGGGCGGTCAGCCCCAGCATTTT. The rearrangement links TRBV11-2 to TRBJ1-5; TRBD1 matches at 7 bases. V lost 1 base and J lost 6; bases outside the gene matches: 3. Germline V CDR1 and CDR2: SGHAT, FQNNGV. CDR3 size: 14 residues.

This clone was observed a single time. The chain carries TRBV19 and TRBJ1-2, with TRBD1 as a possible D gene (5 bases). CDR1 is LNHDA and CDR2 is SQIVND in the germline V gene (reference sequence). The CDR3 spans 13 residues. V was pared by 7 bases and J by 2 bases, with 11 bases between. CDR3 region: CASKKQANYGYTF. Written as DNA, the CDR3 is TGTGCCAGTAAAAAACAGGCGAACTATGGCTACACCTTC. The whole variable domain, remainder taken from reference TRBV19 and TRBJ1-2, is DGGITQSPKYLFRKEGQNVTLSCEQNLNHDAMYWYRQDPGQGLRLIYYSQIVNDFQKGDIAEGYSVSREKKESFPLTVTSAQKNPTAFYLCASKKQANYGYTFGSGTRLTVV.

The V gene is TRBV4-3, the J gene TRBJ1-2; D unclear. The CDR3 length is 13 residues. V was cut by 4 bases and J by 1 base, with 7 bases left in between. Germline V gene sequence: CDR1 LGHNA, CDR2 YSLEER. The CDR3 DNA is TGCGCCAGCAGCCGTGGAGGTAACTATGGCTACACCTTC. Encoded protein: CASSRGGNYGYTF.

The rearrangement links TRBV19 to TRBJ2-7, with D perhaps matching TRBD2 (6 bases). The CDR3 sequence is 15 residues long. Trimming took 0 bases from V and 1 from J, leaving 10 bases between them. Per the germline V gene, CDR1 is LNHDA and CDR2 is SQIVND (reference sequence). CDR3 DNA: TGTGCCAGTAGTATAGAGGGGGACTGGTCCTACGAGCAGTACTTC. This gives the protein CASSIEGDWSYEQYF.

The V and J genes are TRBV7-8 and TRBJ2-7; a possible D gene is TRBD2 (5 bases). The CDR3 covers 15 residues. V lost 5 bases, J lost 3 bases, and 17 bases lay in between. Germline loops: CDR1 SGHVS, CDR2 FQNEAQ. The DNA of the CDR3 is TGTGCCAGCAGCCTAGAGAGGGCTACGAACTACGAGCAGTACTTC. This encodes CASSLERATNYEQYF.

The CDR3 DNA reads as TGTGCCAGCAGACACCGGGACAGGAACACCTACGAGCAGTACTTC. The encoded protein is CASRHRDRNTYEQYF. The chain has TRBV6-5 and TRBJ2-7, with TRBD1 matching over 8 bases. Germline V CDR1 and CDR2: MNHEY, SVGAGI. This CDR3 spans 15 amino acids. Losses at the gene ends were 6 bases for V and 2 bases for J; bases not matched to a gene: 9.

J is TRBJ2-1 and V is TRBV5-4; 9 bases are a match to TRBD2. The CDR3 is 16 amino acids. Germline assignment: CDR1 SGHNT and CDR2 YYREEE (reference sequence). J lost 4 bases, V lost 0 bases, and 5 bases had no gene match. The CDR3 coding sequence is TGTGCCAGCAGCTTGGGCGGCGGGGGGGATTACAATGAGCAGTTCTTC. This sequence encodes CASSLGGGGDYNEQFF. Based on the CDR3 plus reference TRBV5-4 and TRBJ2-1, the full variable domain is ETGVTQSPTHLIKTRGQQVTLRCSSQSGHNTVSWYQQALGQGPQFIFQYYREEENGRGNFPPRFSGLQFPNYSSELNVNALELDDSALYLCASSLGGGGDYNEQFFGPGTRLTVL.

The V call is TRBV19, the J call TRBJ2-7; D is possibly TRBD1 (6 bases). The V gene lost 6 bases and the J gene lost 1 base, with 10 bases spanning the gap. The CDR3 covers 13 residues. From germline, CDR1 is LNHDA and CDR2 SQIVND (reference sequence). In DNA, the CDR3 is TGTGCCAGTAGAGGGACACCTTCCTACGAGCAGTACTTC. This translates into CASRGTPSYEQYF.

V and J are TRBV7-2 and TRBJ2-5; D perhaps matches TRBD2 (5 bases). CDR3 length equals 15 residues. The V and J ends lost 8 bases and 2 bases respectively, with 18 bases between them. Germline values: CDR1 SGHTA, CDR2 FQGNSA. The DNA of the CDR3 is TGTGCCAGCCGTCCGGCGGGCACACCTCAAGAGACCCAGTACTTC. Translated, it gives CASRPAGTPQETQYF.

J is TRBJ1-1 and V is TRBV5-1; D perhaps matches TRBD1 (5 bases). With 3 bases removed from V and 5 bases from J, the gap between germline ends came to 14 bases. In germline, CDR1 is SGHRS, CDR2 YFSETQ. This CDR3 contains 14 residues. The CDR3 spells CASSSAGGETEAFF. The CDR3 DNA reads TGCGCCAGCAGCTCCGCGGGGGGTGAAACTGAAGCTTTCTTT.

The chain employs TRBV24-1 and TRBJ2-1; 10 nucleotides agree with TRBD2. The length of the CDR3 is 16 residues. Germline trimming cut 4 bases from V and 6 bases from J; bases unmatched to any gene: 8. CDR1 is KGHDR, CDR2 SFDVKD, per germline. The CDR3 reads CATSEASGSTRNEQFF. CDR3 bases: TGTGCCACCAGTGAGGCTAGCGGGAGTACTCGCAATGAGCAGTTCTTC.

This chain joins TRBV3-1 (or the pseudogene TRBV3-2) and TRBJ1-1; D is perhaps TRBD1 (6 bases). Germline assignment: CDR1 LGHDT and CDR2 YNNKEL (reference sequence). Trimming shortened V by 0 bases and J by 9 bases, and 14 bases separated the two germline ends. The CDR3 runs 14 residues. CDR3 coding DNA: TGTGCCAGCAGCCAAGATAGGGGGACACATAAAGCTTTCTTT. It encodes CASSQDRGTHKAFF.

The CDR3: CASSQDVVAAFREQYF. The DNA for the CDR3 is TGTGCCAGCAGCCAAGATGTGGTGGCCGCTTTTCGCGAGCAGTACTTC. V gene TRBV3-1 (or the pseudogene TRBV3-2) combines with J gene TRBJ2-7, with D uncertain. Germline values: CDR1 LGHDT, CDR2 YNNKEL (reference sequence). The CDR3 sequence is 16 residues long. V lost 0 bases to trimming and J lost 6 bases, with 18 bases between them.

CDR3 region: CASSPRDIHQETQYF. CDR3 DNA: TGTGCCAGCAGCCCAAGGGACATTCACCAAGAGACCCAGTACTTC. This chain connects TRBV5-4 to TRBJ2-5; D possibly corresponds to TRBD1 (6 bases). Germline V lookup: CDR1 SGHNT, CDR2 YYREEE (reference sequence). This CDR3 has 15 amino acids. The V end was cut by 4 bases, the J end by 0 bases, with 13 bases between.

CDR3 loop: CASSLSGQGGGNTIYF. The CDR3 nucleotides are TGTGCCAGCAGTTTATCGGGACAGGGGGGTGGAAACACCATATATTTT. The chain is built from TRBV28 and TRBJ1-3; 11 nucleotides line up with TRBD1. This CDR3 is 16 amino acids long. V was pared by 1 base and J by 3 bases, with 2 bases of the junction left unmatched. Germline assignment: CDR1 MDHEN and CDR2 SYDVKM.

J is TRBJ1-4 and V is TRBV14, with 7 positions matching TRBD1. Germline V CDR1 and CDR2: SGHDN, FVKESK. This CDR3 is built from 16 residues. Trimming cost V 3 bases and J 10 bases; bases outside gene matches: 14. As DNA, the CDR3 is TGTGCCAGCAGCCATTCATCACAGGGGTCCCGAGGAAAACTGTTTTTT. The encoded protein is CASSHSSQGSRGKLFF.

The V call is TRBV4-3, the J call TRBJ1-4; possible D gene TRBD1, 5 bases. The CDR3 totals 14 residues. Deletions cut 6 bases from V and 8 bases from J, with 16 bases between. Germline V CDR1 and CDR2: LGHNA, YSLEER. CDR3 protein: CASSRGTLREKLFF. The CDR3 region has the DNA TGCGCCAGCAGTCGGGGGACCCTGAGGGAAAAACTGTTTTTT.

Only one count was recorded for this clone. The chain employs TRBV10-3 and TRBJ1-5; D is perhaps TRBD1 (5 bases). CDR3 length: 13 residues. The germline V and J ends were trimmed by 7 bases and 3 bases, with 10 bases remaining between them. Looked up from germline, CDR1 is ENHRY and CDR2 is SYGVKD. In DNA form, the CDR3 reads TGTGCCATCACCCCCAGGGCCAATCAGCCCCAGCATTTT. Translating it yields CAITPRANQPQHF.

This clone came up once. The genes are TRBV7-9 and TRBJ2-5; 7 nucleotides line up with TRBD1. The J call may not be correct, given that the DNA end is closer to TRBJ2-7. This CDR3 is built from 14 residues. In germline, CDR1 is SEHNR, CDR2 FQNEAQ (reference sequence). Here the CDR3 reads CASSRRDRPYEQYF. CDR3 sequence (DNA): TGTGCCAGCAGCCGAAGGGACAGACCCTACGAGCAGTACTTC.

The chain employs TRBV7-6 and TRBJ2-1; TRBD2 agrees at 8 bases. The V segment lost 7 bases and the J segment 6 bases; nucleotides outside the gene matches: 11. Germline V CDR1 and CDR2: SGHVS, FNYEAQ. The CDR3 runs 15 residues. The CDR3, as DNA: TGTGCCAGCACCCCAGGAGCGGGGGCTACCAATGAGCAGTTCTTC. Protein: CASTPGAGATNEQFF.